This TCR beta chain stems from a study of blood T cells in healthy people across ages. Using a J-beta primer mix together with a sample-barcoded 5' primer, a second PCR was run for about 7 to 12 cycles. In TCRdb, the 5' RACE reads were re-called with MiXCR into one record per CDR3 protein. Of fewer than 800,000 distinct CDR3 sequences in the sample, around 25% were seen once. No fewer than 7 million PBMCs went into each sample. The CDR3 sequence is 15 residues long. Looked up from germline, CDR1 is MGHRA and CDR2 is YSYEKL. The same specimen was also included in a second study, on T cells of mothers and their children. From that second work: Barcodes for each sample and 2-4 random nucleotides were added by the M1S primer used in the second PCR. Every mother supplied over 8.5 million TCR beta CDR3 reads and every child a few million. Related mother-child pairs showed slightly, non-significantly higher overlap than unrelated pairs.

This sequence originates from a boy aged 10-17 years in good health. The chain couples TRBV4-1 to TRBJ2-5; 7 bases map to TRBD2. Matching the DNA end better, TRBJ2-7 makes the J call doubtful. Sequencing input: blood. CDR3 nucleotides: TGCGCCAGCAGCCAAGTCGGTGGGAGGGACTACGAGCAGTACTTC. The encoded protein is CASSQVGGRDYEQYF.